The T cell receptor (beta chain) under discussion was sequenced for a study of radiotherapy plus CTLA-4 blockade in lung cancer. Study background: An objective response was seen in around a sixth of patients, and disease control in more than 25%.

Remarks on this clone: The target antigen is unknown.

Patients in the study, people with chemo-refractory metastatic non-small-cell lung cancer, received focal radiation plus ipilimumab CTLA-4 blockade. Germline trimming cut 5 bases from V and 5 bases from J; bases unmatched to any gene: 9. The germline gives CDR1 MDHEN, CDR2 SYDVKM. The CDR3 is made up of 16 amino acids. Assay: immunoSEQ multiplex PCR; the TCRdb copy retains only in-frame clones and omits some. The sample shows more than 60,000 clones, about 72% of them seen only once. Study results and caveats: Blood saw expansion of tumor-derived TCR clones after radiotherapy plus ipilimumab. Early blood T cell clone dynamics, with interferon-beta, were reported to best predict response.

J is TRBJ2-2 and V is TRBV28, with 9 bases aligning to TRBD2. The sample here was peripheral blood, taken from a patient treated with radiotherapy plus ipilimumab. The sequence came from a human donor with non-small cell lung cancer who had a complete response to radiotherapy plus ipilimumab. The chain's CDR3 is CASSPIAGEDTGELFF. DNA of the CDR3: TGTGCCAGCAGTCCTATAGCGGGAGAGGATACCGGGGAGCTGTTTTTT.